The 9 T cell receptor beta chains below come from one sample, sequenced in a study of identical twins. TCRdb itself ran the 5' RACE reads through MiXCR, one entry per CDR3 protein. In the table there are around 1.7 million distinct CDR3 sequences, around a third of which are singletons. The sequenced sample was cord blood. All receptors derive from a newborn girl in good health.

CDR3 amino acids: CATWDGLAYEQYF. CDR3 nucleotides: TGTGCCACTTGGGACGGACTTGCCTACGAGCAGTACTTC. The chain uses TRBV10-3 and TRBJ2-7; D is possibly TRBD1 or TRBD2 (5 bases each). Germline V gives CDR1 ENHRY, CDR2 SYGVKD. V gave up 10 bases and J gave up 2 bases, with 15 bases separating them. CDR3 size: 13 residues.

CDR3 sequence: CASSQMSSGFTDTQYF. CDR3 bases: TGTGCCAGCAGCCAGATGAGTAGCGGTTTCACAGATACGCAGTATTTT. The chain combines TRBV3-1 with TRBJ2-3, with a weak D call TRBD2 (6 bases). V was shortened by 3 bases and J by 2 bases, with 15 bases between the two germline ends. The CDR3 is 16 amino acids. The germline CDR1 and CDR2 sequences are LGHDT and YNNKEL (reference sequence).

This sequence joins TRBV12-3 or TRBV12-4 and TRBJ2-5; D is undetermined. Trimming removed 6 bases at V and 2 bases at J, with 16 bases between. This CDR3 comprises 15 residues. The CDR3 DNA reads TGTGCCAGCAGCTCCTGGGTGAGTCTTCAAGAGACCCAGTACTTC. It codes for CASSSWVSLQETQYF.

In its sample, this clonotype was seen a few times. The chain uses TRBV20-1 and TRBJ2-1; 12 bases match TRBD2. The V segment lost 3 bases and the J segment 1 base; nucleotides outside the gene matches: 13. Per the germline V gene, CDR1 is DFQATT and CDR2 is SNEGSKA (reference sequence). The CDR3 has 19 residues. The CDR3 sequence: CSASPRGRTSGRSYNEQFF. The CDR3 nucleotides are TGCAGTGCTAGCCCCAGAGGGAGAACTAGCGGGAGGTCCTACAATGAGCAGTTCTTC.

The chain is built from TRBV19 and TRBJ2-7; no definite D call. The end of the DNA fits TRBJ2-5 better, so the J call may be wrong. The CDR3 has 14 residues. Germline CDR1 is LNHDA and CDR2 is SQIVND (reference sequence). This CDR3 is CASSILGGQETQYF. CDR3 DNA sequence: TGTGCCAGTAGTATACTGGGCGGACAAGAGACCCAGTACTTC.

The chain carries TRBV7-2 and TRBJ1-2; D unresolved. Looked up from germline, CDR1 is SGHTA and CDR2 is FQGNSA. Deletions cut 5 bases from V and 4 bases from J, with 14 bases between. The CDR3 totals 14 residues. CDR3 sequence: CASSRVFVRYGYTF. In DNA, the CDR3 is TGTGCCAGCAGCCGGGTCTTTGTCCGCTATGGCTACACCTTC.

This clonotype was detected only once. A much more abundant neighbour one base away suggests this may be a read error. This chain's CDR3 is CSVEGEDYEQFF. CDR3 DNA sequence: TGCAGCGTTGAAGGGGAAGACTACGAGCAGTTCTTC. The chain links TRBV29-1 to TRBJ2-1, with D possibly TRBD2 on 5 matching bases. The CDR3 has 12 amino acids. V was pared by 1 base and J by 10 bases, with 11 bases between. CDR1 SQVTM and CDR2 ANQGSEA come from the germline V gene.

Only a few counts were recorded for this clonotype. The chain combines TRBV12-3 or TRBV12-4 with TRBJ2-7, with TRBD1 matching over 9 bases. Trimming took 5 bases from V and 3 from J; bases not matched to a gene: 8. The CDR3 runs to 15 residues. The CDR3 DNA sequence: TGTGCCAGCAGTCTAGTGGGGACAGGGTTCTACGAGCAGTACTTC. Its translation is CASSLVGTGFYEQYF.

This chain links TRBV3-1 with TRBJ2-2; 9 positions agree with TRBD2. CDR3 length: 15 residues. Trimming removed 4 bases from V and 5 bases from J; junction bases left unmatched: 5. From germline, CDR1 is LGHDT and CDR2 YNNKEL (reference sequence). The CDR3 nucleotides read TGTGCCAGCAGCCTCCTAGCGGGACCAACCGGGGAGCTGTTTTTT. It encodes CASSLLAGPTGELFF.